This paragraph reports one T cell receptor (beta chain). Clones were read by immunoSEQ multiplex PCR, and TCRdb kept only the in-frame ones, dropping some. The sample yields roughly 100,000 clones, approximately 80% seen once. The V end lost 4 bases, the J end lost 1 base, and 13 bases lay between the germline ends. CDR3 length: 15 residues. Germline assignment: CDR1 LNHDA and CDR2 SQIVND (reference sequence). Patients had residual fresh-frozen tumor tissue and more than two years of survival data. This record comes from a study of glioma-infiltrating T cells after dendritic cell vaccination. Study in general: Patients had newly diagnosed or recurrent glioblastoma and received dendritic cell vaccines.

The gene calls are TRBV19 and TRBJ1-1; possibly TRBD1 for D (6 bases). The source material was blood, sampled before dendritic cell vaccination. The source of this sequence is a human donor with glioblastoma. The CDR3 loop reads CASSRQLQGNTEAFF. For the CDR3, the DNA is TGTGCCAGTAGTAGGCAGTTACAGGGGAACACTGAAGCTTTCTTT.